One sample yielded the 27 T cell receptor beta chains listed below, sequenced in a study of cytotoxic CD8 clonotypes in ibrutinib-treated CLL. Profiled with immunoSEQ multiplex PCR; TCRdb holds only in-frame clones, not every one. This table holds approximately 15,000 clones, around 64% found once. The source was PBMCs, collected before ibrutinib treatment. These receptor sequences come from a human donor with chronic lymphocytic leukemia.

The rearrangement links TRBV19 to TRBJ1-5, with TRBD1 matching 8 bases. Germline CDR1 reads LNHDA; CDR2 reads SQIVND (reference sequence). J lost 4 bases, V lost 6 bases, and 5 bases had no gene match. The CDR3 is made up of 14 amino acids. The CDR3 DNA sequence: TGTGCCAGTAGGCAGACAGGGGTTAATCAGCCCCAGCATTTT. Residues: CASRQTGVNQPQHF.

The chain employs TRBV5-4 and TRBJ2-7; D possibly matches TRBD1 or TRBD2 (5 bases each). The CDR3 runs to 15 residues. CDR1 and CDR2 from the germline V gene are SGHNT and YYREEE (reference sequence). Deletions cut 0 bases from V and 6 bases from J, with 16 bases between. CDR3 loop: CASSLGWLGGFEQYV. The CDR3 region has the DNA TGTGCCAGCAGCTTGGGATGGCTTGGGGGTTTCGAGCAGTACGTC.

This clone was seen just once. This chain connects TRBV11-3 to TRBJ2-7; 9 bases map to TRBD2. The CDR3 is made up of 14 amino acids. V lost 5 bases to trimming and J lost 4 bases; unmatched junction nucleotides: 6. Looked up from germline, CDR1 is SGHNT and CDR2 is YENEEA. CDR3 nucleotides: TGTGCCAGCAGCCCCTCCGCGGGAGGGTACGAGCAGTACTTC. It yields the protein CASSPSAGGYEQYF.

The chain has TRBV7-8 and TRBJ2-7; D remains ambiguous. Germline CDR1 and CDR2: SGHVS and FQNEAQ. The CDR3 spans 11 residues. V was shortened by 5 bases and J by 3 bases, with 5 bases between the two germline ends. The CDR3 protein is CASSLLYEQYF. In DNA form, the CDR3 reads TGTGCCAGCAGCCTCCTCTACGAGCAGTACTTC. Complete variable domain (other parts from reference TRBV7-8 and TRBJ2-7): GAGVSQSPRYKVAKRGQDVALRCDPISGHVSLFWYQQALGQGPEFLTYFQNEAQLDKSGLPSDRFFAERPEGSVSTLKIQRTQQEDSAVYLCASSLLYEQYFGPGTRLTVT.

In DNA form, the CDR3 reads TGTGCCAGCAGCTTGGGCTCTGGCTACACCTTC. Its protein product is CASSLGSGYTF. The chain uses TRBV7-9 and TRBJ1-2; D not resolved. V lost 3 bases and J lost 7, with 6 bases in between. Germline V CDR1 and CDR2: SEHNR, FQNEAQ (reference sequence). The CDR3 runs to 11 residues.

The chain joins TRBV25-1 to TRBJ2-4, with TRBD1 matching 9 bases. In germline, CDR1 is MGHDK, CDR2 SYGVNS. Losses at the gene ends were 4 bases for V and 0 bases for J; bases not matched to a gene: 10. This CDR3 is built from 18 residues. The CDR3 nucleotides read TGTGCCAGCAGTGCGGGGACAGGGTCGGGACTAGCCAAAAACATTCAGTACTTC. This encodes CASSAGTGSGLAKNIQYF.

The chain has TRBV4-1 and TRBJ2-6; D might be TRBD1 (5 bases). Trimming removed 5 bases at V and 0 bases at J, with 17 bases between. Germline V lookup: CDR1 MGHRA, CDR2 YSYEKL. This CDR3 has 18 residues. The CDR3 DNA sequence: TGCGCCAGCAGCGGTAGGGGCCGTTCGCACTCTGGGGCCAACGTCCTGACTTTC. Protein product: CASSGRGRSHSGANVLTF.

The chain joins TRBV23-1 to TRBJ1-4; D is uncertain. TRBV23-1 is labeled an ORF, and its function is uncertain. Trimming took off 10 bases at V and 15 bases at J, with 21 bases between the two ends. The CDR3 contains 12 residues. CDR3 in DNA: TGCGCCACCCCTCGGCGCACGCATCATTTGTTTTTT. This translates into CATPRRTHHLFF.

The chain employs TRBV7-9 and TRBJ2-3, with 9 bases lining up with TRBD1. The CDR3 covers 16 residues. Germline V gives CDR1 SEHNR, CDR2 FQNEAQ (reference sequence). V dropped 6 bases and J dropped 2; count of bases not matched to a gene: 9. DNA for the CDR3: TGTGCCAGCAGGTCGGGACAGGGTTTTAACACAGATACGCAGTATTTT. Translation: CASRSGQGFNTDTQYF.

The chain has TRBV2 and TRBJ1-6, with a tentative D call TRBD1 (6 bases). The CDR3 consists of 13 residues. Germline V CDR1 and CDR2: SNHLY, FYNNEI. Trimming removed 8 bases from V and 9 bases from J, with 14 bases in between. CDR3 sequence reads: CASDLSGASPLHF. The CDR3 DNA sequence: TGTGCCAGCGACCTTTCAGGGGCTTCACCCCTCCACTTT.

The chain has TRBV28 and TRBJ1-6, with D perhaps matching TRBD1 (5 bases). The CDR3 length is 15 residues. Trimming left V 5 bases short and J 7 bases short, with 15 bases between. Germline V gene sequence: CDR1 MDHEN, CDR2 SYDVKM. CDR3 region: CASSSPRGLNSPLHF. The CDR3, as DNA: TGTGCCAGCAGTAGCCCCCGGGGGTTAAATTCACCCCTCCACTTT.

The chain employs TRBV5-6 and TRBJ2-7; D might be TRBD1 or TRBD2, each matching 5 bases. Germline V gene data show CDR1 as SGHDT and CDR2 as YYEEEE. V dropped 0 bases and J dropped 6 bases, with 16 bases sitting between them. The CDR3 is made up of 15 amino acids. CDR3: CASSLGWLGGFEQYV. As DNA, the CDR3 is TGTGCCAGCAGCTTGGGATGGCTTGGGGGTTTCGAGCAGTACGTC.

The genes are TRBV28 and TRBJ2-7, with 8 bases that match TRBD1. Looked up from germline, CDR1 is MDHEN and CDR2 is SYDVKM. The CDR3 extends over 15 amino acids. After removal of 4 bases from V and 5 bases from J, the junction contained 10 bases not matched to a gene. The CDR3 DNA reads TGTGCCAGCAGTTGGAGGACAGGGTCGGGTGACGAGCAGTACGTC. Translated, it gives CASSWRTGSGDEQYV.

V and J are TRBV5-6 and TRBJ2-2; D gene ambiguous. The CDR3 has 13 residues. Germline V gives CDR1 SGHDT, CDR2 YYEEEE. Trimming took 2 bases from V and 6 from J, leaving 8 bases between them. Here the CDR3 DNA reads TGTGCCAGCAGCTTCTTCCGGGCCGGGGAGCTGTTTTTT. It specifies CASSFFRAGELFF. Full variable domain (outside the CDR3, taken from reference TRBV5-6 and TRBJ2-2): DAGVTQSPTHLIKTRGQQVTLRCSPKSGHDTVSWYQQALGQGPQFIFQYYEEEERQRGNFPDRFSGHQFPNYSSELNVNALLLGDSALYLCASSFFRAGELFFGEGSRLTVL.

This sequence joins TRBV5-6 and TRBJ1-5; D ambiguous. From germline, CDR1 is SGHDT and CDR2 YYEEEE. V lost 1 base and J lost 2, with 4 bases in between. This CDR3 comprises 13 residues. CDR3 sequence: CASSLPGNQPQHF. CDR3 DNA: TGTGCCAGCAGCTTGCCCGGCAATCAGCCCCAGCATTTT.

This clone occurred a few times. This chain uses TRBV5-6 with TRBJ1-2; 7 bases map to TRBD1. In germline, CDR1 is SGHDT, CDR2 YYEEEE. The CDR3 is 14 amino acids. With 4 bases clipped from V and 5 bases from J, the junction kept 8 bases outside the gene matches. The CDR3 region is CASSPTGPGYGYTF. As DNA, the CDR3 is TGTGCCAGCAGCCCGACAGGGCCGGGGTATGGCTACACCTTC.

V usage is TRBV6-5 and J usage is TRBJ2-1; D gene uncertain. The CDR3 length is 15 residues. The V end was cut by 6 bases, the J end by 3 bases, with 15 bases between. Germline assignment: CDR1 MNHEY and CDR2 SVGAGI. The CDR3 nucleotides are TGTGCCAGCAGCCCGCGCCGGACCCACTACAATGAGCAGTTCTTC. It translates to CASSPRRTHYNEQFF.

The V and J genes are TRBV4-2 and TRBJ2-1, with 13 nucleotides matching TRBD2. J was trimmed by 2 bases and V by 4 bases; bases with no gene match: 5. The CDR3 is 17 amino acids. The germline V gene encodes CDR1 LGHNA and CDR2 YNFKEQ. This chain's CDR3 is CASSLGLAGVTYNEQFF. The CDR3 bases are TGTGCCAGCAGCCTCGGACTAGCGGGAGTAACCTACAATGAGCAGTTCTTC.

This chain links TRBV7-9 with TRBJ1-2; no firm D call. This CDR3 has 11 amino acids. The ends were cut back, 4 bases at V and 5 bases at J, with 5 bases in the middle. CDR1 is SEHNR, CDR2 FQNEAQ, per germline (reference sequence). CDR3 residues: CASSSRYGYTF. The CDR3 coding sequence is TGTGCCAGCAGCTCTCGATATGGCTACACCTTC.

This clone was recorded a few times. This chain joins TRBV5-1 and TRBJ2-7; TRBD1 agrees at 9 bases. The CDR3 consists of 15 residues. V was clipped by 4 bases and J by 5 bases; unmatched bases: 10. Germline CDR1 is SGHRS and CDR2 is YFSETQ. CDR3 sequence reads: CASSLIGQGRHEQYF. The DNA of the CDR3 is TGCGCCAGCAGCCTAATAGGACAGGGGAGGCACGAGCAGTACTTC.

This chain links TRBV27 with TRBJ1-2, with D perhaps matching TRBD1 (5 bases). V was pared by 6 bases and J by 7 bases, with 21 bases between. Germline V gives CDR1 MNHEY, CDR2 SMNVEV (reference sequence). CDR3 length: 15 amino acids. The chain's CDR3 is CASRGGPGLTRGYTF. CDR3 sequence (DNA): TGTGCCAGCAGGGGAGGACCAGGGCTAACGCGTGGCTACACCTTC.

This clone was found a few times. The rearrangement uses TRBV29-1 and TRBJ2-2; TRBD2 aligns across 14 bases. The CDR3 is 17 amino acids. Germline CDR1 SQVTM, CDR2 ANQGSEA. Trimming took 7 bases from V and 4 from J; bases not matched to a gene: 11. The CDR3 protein is CSASGLAGATGTGELFF. In nucleotides, the CDR3 is TGCAGCGCCTCGGGACTAGCGGGGGCGACGGGCACCGGGGAGCTGTTTTTT.

This clone rates as medium-sized. The chain is built from TRBV10-3 and TRBJ2-2; TRBD2 agrees at 8 bases. The CDR3 length is 14 residues. Germline V gives CDR1 ENHRY, CDR2 SYGVKD. The junction had 5 bases not matched to a gene; V was cut back by 6 bases and J by 5 bases. The CDR3 DNA sequence: TGTGCCATCAGGGATGTAGCGGGGACCGGGGAGCTGTTTTTT. It is translated as CAIRDVAGTGELFF.

This sequence joins TRBV19 and TRBJ1-5, with D possibly being TRBD1 (6 bases). Germline V gives CDR1 LNHDA, CDR2 SQIVND (reference sequence). V lost 3 bases and J 0 bases, leaving 12 bases between the germline ends. This CDR3 region has 16 residues. The CDR3, as DNA: TGTGCCAGTAGTATGAGGGGGGGCCATAGCAATCAGCCCCAGCATTTT. It codes for CASSMRGGHSNQPQHF.

V gene TRBV6-6 combines with J gene TRBJ1-6, with D perhaps matching TRBD1 (5 bases). The CDR3 consists of 14 residues. Per germline, CDR1 MNHNY and CDR2 SVGAGI (reference sequence). V lost 6 bases to trimming and J lost 6 bases, with 12 bases between them. CDR3 protein: CASREQGGNSPLHF. The CDR3 DNA is TGTGCCAGCAGAGAGCAGGGCGGTAATTCACCCCTCCACTTT.

The CDR3 protein is CASSPQPGVGANVLTF. As DNA, the CDR3 is TGCGCCAGCAGCCCCCAACCGGGCGTCGGGGCCAACGTCCTGACTTTC. The chain carries TRBV5-1 and TRBJ2-6; D is ambiguous. Germline CDR1 and CDR2: SGHRS and YFSETQ. Trimming left V 4 bases short and J 4 bases short, with 15 bases between. The CDR3 has 16 residues.

The rearrangement links TRBV20-1 to TRBJ1-2, with D possibly matching TRBD1 (6 bases). This CDR3 comprises 11 residues. V was cut by 3 bases and J by 6 bases, with 8 bases left in between. Per germline, CDR1 DFQATT and CDR2 SNEGSKA (reference sequence). In DNA form, the CDR3 reads TGCAGTGCTAGCAACAGGGATGGCTACACCTTC. As protein: CSASNRDGYTF.